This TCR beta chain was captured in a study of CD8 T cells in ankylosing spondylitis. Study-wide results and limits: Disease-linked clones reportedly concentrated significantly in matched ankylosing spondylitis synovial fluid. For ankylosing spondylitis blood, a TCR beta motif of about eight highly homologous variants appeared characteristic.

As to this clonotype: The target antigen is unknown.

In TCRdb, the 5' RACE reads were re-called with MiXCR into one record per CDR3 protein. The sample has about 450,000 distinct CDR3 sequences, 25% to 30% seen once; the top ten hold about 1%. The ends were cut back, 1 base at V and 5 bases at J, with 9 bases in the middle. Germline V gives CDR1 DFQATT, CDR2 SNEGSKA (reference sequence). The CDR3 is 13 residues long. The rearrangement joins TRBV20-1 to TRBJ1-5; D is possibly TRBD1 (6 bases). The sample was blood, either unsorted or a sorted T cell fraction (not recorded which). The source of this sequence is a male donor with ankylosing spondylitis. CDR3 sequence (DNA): TGCAGTGCTAGAGGGGACACGCATCAGCCCCAGCATTTT. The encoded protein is CSARGDTHQPQHF.